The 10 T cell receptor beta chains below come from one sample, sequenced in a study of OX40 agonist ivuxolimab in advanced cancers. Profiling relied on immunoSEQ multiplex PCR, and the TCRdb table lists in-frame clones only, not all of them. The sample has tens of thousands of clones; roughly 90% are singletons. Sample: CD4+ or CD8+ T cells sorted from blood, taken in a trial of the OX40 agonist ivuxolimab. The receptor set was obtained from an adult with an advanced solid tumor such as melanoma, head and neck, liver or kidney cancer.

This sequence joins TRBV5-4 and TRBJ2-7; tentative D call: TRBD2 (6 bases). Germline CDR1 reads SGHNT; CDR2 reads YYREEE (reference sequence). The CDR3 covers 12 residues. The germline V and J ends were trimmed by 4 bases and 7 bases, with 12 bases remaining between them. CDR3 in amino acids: CASSRDSGEQYF. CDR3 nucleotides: TGTGCCAGCAGCAGGGACTCGGGGGAGCAGTACTTC.

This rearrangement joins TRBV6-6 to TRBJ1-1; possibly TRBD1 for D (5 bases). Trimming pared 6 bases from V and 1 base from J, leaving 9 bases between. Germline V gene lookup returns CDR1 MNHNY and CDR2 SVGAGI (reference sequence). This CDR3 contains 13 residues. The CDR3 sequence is CASSRQTNTEAFF. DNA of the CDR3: TGTGCCAGCAGCCGACAGACGAACACTGAAGCTTTCTTT.

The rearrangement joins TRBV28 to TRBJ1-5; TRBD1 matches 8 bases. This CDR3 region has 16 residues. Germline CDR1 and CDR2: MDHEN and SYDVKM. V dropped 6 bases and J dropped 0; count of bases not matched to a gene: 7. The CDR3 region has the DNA TGTGCCAGCAGGGACAGGGAAATATATAGCAATCAGCCCCAGCATTTT. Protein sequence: CASRDREIYSNQPQHF.

This CDR3 is CASSQPPTGELFF. CDR3 nucleotide sequence: TGCGCCAGCAGCCAGCCTCCCACCGGGGAGCTGTTTTTT. V and J are TRBV4-3 and TRBJ2-2; D is ambiguous. Germline V gene sequence: CDR1 LGHNA, CDR2 YSLEER. Trimming stripped 3 bases from V and 4 bases from J, with 6 bases between. The CDR3 contains 13 residues.

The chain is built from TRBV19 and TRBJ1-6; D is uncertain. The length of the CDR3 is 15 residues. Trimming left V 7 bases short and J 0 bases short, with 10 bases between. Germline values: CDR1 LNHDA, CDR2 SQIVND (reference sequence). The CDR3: CASTEGSSYNSPLHF. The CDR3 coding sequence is TGTGCCAGTACTGAGGGAAGCTCCTATAATTCACCCCTCCACTTT.

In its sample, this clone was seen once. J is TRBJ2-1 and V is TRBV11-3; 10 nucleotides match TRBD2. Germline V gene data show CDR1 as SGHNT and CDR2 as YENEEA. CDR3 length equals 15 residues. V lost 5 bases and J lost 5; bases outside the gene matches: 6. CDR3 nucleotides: TGTGCCAGCAGCCCAGCGGGAGGGCCAAACAATGAGCAGTTCTTC. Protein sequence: CASSPAGGPNNEQFF. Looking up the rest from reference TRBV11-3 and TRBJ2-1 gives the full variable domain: EAGVVQSPRYKIIEKKQPVAFWCNPISGHNTLYWYLQNLGQGPELLIRYENEEAVDDSQLPKDRFSAERLKGVDSTLKIQPAELGDSAVYLCASSPAGGPNNEQFFGPGTRLTVL.

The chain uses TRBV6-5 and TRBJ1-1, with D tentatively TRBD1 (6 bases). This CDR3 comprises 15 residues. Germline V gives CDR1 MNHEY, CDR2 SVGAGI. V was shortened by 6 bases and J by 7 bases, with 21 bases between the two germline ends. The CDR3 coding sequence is TGTGCCAGCAGACGGGACGGGACATCCAAAATTGAAGCTTTCTTT. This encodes CASRRDGTSKIEAFF.

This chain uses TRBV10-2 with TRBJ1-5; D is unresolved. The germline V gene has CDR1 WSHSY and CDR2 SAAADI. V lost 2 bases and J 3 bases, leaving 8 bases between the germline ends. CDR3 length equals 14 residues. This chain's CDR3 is CASSEIQNNQPQHF. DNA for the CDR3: TGCGCCAGCAGTGAGATTCAGAACAATCAGCCCCAGCATTTT.

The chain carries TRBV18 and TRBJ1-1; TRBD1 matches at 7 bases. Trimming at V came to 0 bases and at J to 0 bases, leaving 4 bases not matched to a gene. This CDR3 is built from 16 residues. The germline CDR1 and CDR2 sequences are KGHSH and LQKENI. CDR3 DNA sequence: TGTGCCAGCTCACCACCGGGACAGACCATGAACACTGAAGCTTTCTTT. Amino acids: CASSPPGQTMNTEAFF.

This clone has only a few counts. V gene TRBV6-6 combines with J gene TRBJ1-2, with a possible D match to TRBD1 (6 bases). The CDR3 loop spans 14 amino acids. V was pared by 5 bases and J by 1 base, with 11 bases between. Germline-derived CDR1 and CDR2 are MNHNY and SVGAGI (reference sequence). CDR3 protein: CASSQGLSNYGYTF. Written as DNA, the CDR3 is TGTGCCAGCAGTCAGGGGTTAAGTAACTATGGCTACACCTTC.